The clone carrying this T cell receptor beta chain was observed a handful of times. Its antigen is not identified. This sample was taken from a study of T cells after yellow fever vaccination. Germline assignment: CDR1 DFQATT and CDR2 SNEGSKA (reference sequence). This CDR3 is built from 16 residues. With 6 bases removed from V and 0 bases from J, the gap between germline ends came to 18 bases. The study made its TCR cDNA through 5'RACE template switching. That step introduced a universal primer site along with UMIs. TCRdb re-derived calls from the 5' RACE reads in MiXCR, one entry per CDR3 protein. The data show some 500,000 distinct CDR3 sequences, 13% seen once. Study observations and caveats: Although the secondary response was weaker, it peaked faster, at day 5 versus 15. Abundant bulk-derived clonotypes could contaminate FACS-sorted repertoires. A minor fraction of clonotypes spanned both CD4 and CD8 compartments.

This clonotype was sampled from a man aged 25 to 40 who received the YFV17D yellow fever vaccine. Sample: PBMCs, taken on the day of the yellow fever booster vaccination. The chain is built from TRBV20-1 and TRBJ1-5; D gene ambiguous. The CDR3 is CSARPQTEISNQPQHF. The CDR3 nucleotides read TGCAGTGCAAGACCACAAACAGAAATTAGCAATCAGCCCCAGCATTTT.